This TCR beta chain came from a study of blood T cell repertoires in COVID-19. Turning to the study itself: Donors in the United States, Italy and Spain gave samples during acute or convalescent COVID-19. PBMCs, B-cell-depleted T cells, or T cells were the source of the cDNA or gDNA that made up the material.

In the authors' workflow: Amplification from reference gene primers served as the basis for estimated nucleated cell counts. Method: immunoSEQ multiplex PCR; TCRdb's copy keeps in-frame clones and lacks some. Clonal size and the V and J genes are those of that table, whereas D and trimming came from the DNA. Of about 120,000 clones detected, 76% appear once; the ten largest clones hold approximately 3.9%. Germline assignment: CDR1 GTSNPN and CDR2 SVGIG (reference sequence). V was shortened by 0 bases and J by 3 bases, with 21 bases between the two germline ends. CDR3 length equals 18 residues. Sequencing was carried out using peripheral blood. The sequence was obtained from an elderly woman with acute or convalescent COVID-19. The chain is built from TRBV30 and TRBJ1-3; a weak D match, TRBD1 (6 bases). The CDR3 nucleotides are TGTGCCTGGAGTGTAGTCGACCCTTGGGGGCAAGGTGGAAACACCATATATTTT. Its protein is CAWSVVDPWGQGGNTIYF.